This T cell receptor (beta chain) was profiled in a study of T cell repertoires in cytomegalovirus infection (dated by TCRdb to between 2019 and 2020). Some background on the complete study: Donor HLA type was relevant to the analysis, because carriage of CMV infection together with the matching HLA type was indicated by public TCR beta signatures. Overall results and qualifications from the work: Carriers of CMV infection plus the relevant HLA type were discriminated by the cumulative frequency of public TCR beta family members in the study cohort and in an independent roughly 370-donor cohort. In the ex vivo response, HLA-C-restricted CMV-specific TCR beta clonotypes were dominant, and in two of eight donors the single most frequent clonotype came from this HLA-C-restricted group.

This clonotype was recorded at least ten times. Its antigen is still unknown. Per-nucleotide qualities are absent, and no much larger clonotype sits a single base away. The CDR3 measures 14 amino acids from cysteine to phenylalanine. The sequence is cut down to CDR3 DNA, 42 bases in frame from base 1. Between the V and J ends, shortened by 3 bases and 5 bases respectively, the junction contains 13 bases. Sequencing used an Illumina HiSeq 1500. TCRdb reran the public reads through fastp at Q25 and MiXCR, keeping productive beta chains. Rows matching on CDR3 protein sequence are summarized as one entry with the most common DNA and genes. The sample data list over 100,000 distinct CDR3 sequences, and around 9.1% of these were observed just once. The ten top clones hold roughly 29% of the sample.

This sequence originates from a human donor in good health (CMV status not recorded). Some clones in this sample may be carry-over from other donors' samples. This chain is built from TRBV12-3 or TRBV12-4 and TRBJ2-5; TRBD1 could be the D gene, as 5 bases match. Input material: PBMCs, sequenced either directly or after in vitro stimulation (not recorded which). In nucleotide form, the sequence is TGTGCCAGCAGTTTCCAGCAGGGTTCGGAGACCCAGTACTTC. This gives the protein CASSFQQGSETQYF.